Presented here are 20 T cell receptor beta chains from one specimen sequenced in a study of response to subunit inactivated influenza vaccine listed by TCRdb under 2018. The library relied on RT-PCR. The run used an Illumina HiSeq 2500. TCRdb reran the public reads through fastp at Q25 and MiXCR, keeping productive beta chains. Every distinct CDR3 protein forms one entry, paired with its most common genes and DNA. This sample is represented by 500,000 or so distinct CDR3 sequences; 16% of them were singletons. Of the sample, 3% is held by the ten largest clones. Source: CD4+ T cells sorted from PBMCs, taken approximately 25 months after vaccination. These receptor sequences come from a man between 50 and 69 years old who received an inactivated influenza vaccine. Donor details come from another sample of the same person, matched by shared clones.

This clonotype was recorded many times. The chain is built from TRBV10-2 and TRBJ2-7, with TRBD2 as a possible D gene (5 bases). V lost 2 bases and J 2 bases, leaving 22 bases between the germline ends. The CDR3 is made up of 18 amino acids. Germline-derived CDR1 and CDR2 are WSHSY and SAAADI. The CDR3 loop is CASSEIQTSGYPAYEQYF. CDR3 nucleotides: TGCGCCAGCAGTGAGATTCAAACATCGGGGTACCCGGCCTACGAGCAGTACTTC.

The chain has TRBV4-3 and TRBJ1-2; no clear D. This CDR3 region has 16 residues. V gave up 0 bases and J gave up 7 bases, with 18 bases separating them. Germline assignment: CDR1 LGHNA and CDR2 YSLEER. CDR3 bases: TGCGCCAGCAGCCAAGACCGCGACGGAAGATGGGGTGGCTACACCTTC. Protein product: CASSQDRDGRWGGYTF.

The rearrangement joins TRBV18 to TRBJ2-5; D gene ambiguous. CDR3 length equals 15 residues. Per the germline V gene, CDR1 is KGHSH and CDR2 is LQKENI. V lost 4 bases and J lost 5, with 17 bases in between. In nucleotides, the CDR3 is TGTGCCAGCTCACGTCCCGCCCGAAGGGTCGAGACCCAGTACTTC. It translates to CASSRPARRVETQYF.

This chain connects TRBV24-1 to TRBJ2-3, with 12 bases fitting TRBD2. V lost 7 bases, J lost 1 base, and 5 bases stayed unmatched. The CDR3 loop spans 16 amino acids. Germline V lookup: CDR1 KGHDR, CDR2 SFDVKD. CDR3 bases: TGTGCCACCAGCCCGGGACTAGCGGGTGGCACAGATACGCAGTATTTT. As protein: CATSPGLAGGTDTQYF.

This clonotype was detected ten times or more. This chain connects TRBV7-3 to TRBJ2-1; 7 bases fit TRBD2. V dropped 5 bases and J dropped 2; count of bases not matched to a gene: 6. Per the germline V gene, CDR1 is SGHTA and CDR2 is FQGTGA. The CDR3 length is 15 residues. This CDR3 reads CASSPLAGAYNEQFF. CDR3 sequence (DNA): TGTGCCAGCAGCCCCCTCGCGGGAGCCTACAATGAGCAGTTCTTC.

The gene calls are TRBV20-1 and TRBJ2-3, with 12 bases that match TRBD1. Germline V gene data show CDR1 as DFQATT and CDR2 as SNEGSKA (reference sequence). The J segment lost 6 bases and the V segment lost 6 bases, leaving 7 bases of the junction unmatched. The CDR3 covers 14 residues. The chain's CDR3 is CSARDRGRVDTQYF. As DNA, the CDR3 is TGCAGTGCCAGGGACAGGGGGCGGGTGGATACGCAGTATTTT.

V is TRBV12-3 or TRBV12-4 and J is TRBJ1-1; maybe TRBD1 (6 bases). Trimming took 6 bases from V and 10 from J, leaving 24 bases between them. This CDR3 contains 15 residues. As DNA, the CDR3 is TGTGCCAGCAGCCTCTCCTTTCGGGGGGCGGGGGGAGCTTTCTTT. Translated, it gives CASSLSFRGAGGAFF.

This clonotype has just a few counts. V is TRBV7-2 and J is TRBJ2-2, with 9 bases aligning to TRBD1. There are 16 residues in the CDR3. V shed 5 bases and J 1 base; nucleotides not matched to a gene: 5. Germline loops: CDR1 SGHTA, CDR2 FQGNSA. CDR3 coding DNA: TGTGCCAGCAGCCATTGGGACAGGGAGAACACCGGGGAGCTGTTTTTT. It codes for CASSHWDRENTGELFF.

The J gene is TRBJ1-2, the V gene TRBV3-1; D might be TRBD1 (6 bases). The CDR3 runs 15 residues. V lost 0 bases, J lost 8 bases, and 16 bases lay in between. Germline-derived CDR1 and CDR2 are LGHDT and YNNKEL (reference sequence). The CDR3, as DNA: TGTGCCAGCAGCCAAGAGTCGAGGGGGTGGCTGGGCTACACCTTC. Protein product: CASSQESRGWLGYTF.

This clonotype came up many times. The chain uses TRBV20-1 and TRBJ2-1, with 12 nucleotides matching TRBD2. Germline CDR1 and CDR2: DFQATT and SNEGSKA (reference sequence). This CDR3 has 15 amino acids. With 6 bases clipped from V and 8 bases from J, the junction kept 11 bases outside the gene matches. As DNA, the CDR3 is TGCAGTGCCACCAGACTAGCGGGGGATCTCCATGAGCAGTTCTTC. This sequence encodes CSATRLAGDLHEQFF.

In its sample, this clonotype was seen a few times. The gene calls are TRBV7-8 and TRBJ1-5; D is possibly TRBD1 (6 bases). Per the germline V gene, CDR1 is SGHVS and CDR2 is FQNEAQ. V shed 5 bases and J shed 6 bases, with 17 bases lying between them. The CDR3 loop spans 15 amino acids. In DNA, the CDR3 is TGTGCCAGCAGCCCAAACAGGGTAAGGGGTCAGCCCCAGCATTTT. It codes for CASSPNRVRGQPQHF.

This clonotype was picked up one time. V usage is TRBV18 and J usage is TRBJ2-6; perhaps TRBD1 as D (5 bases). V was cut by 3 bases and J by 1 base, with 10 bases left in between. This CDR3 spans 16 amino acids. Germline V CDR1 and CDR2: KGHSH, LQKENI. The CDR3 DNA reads TGTGCCAGCTCACCCAGGAAGGGGTCTGGGGCCAACGTCCTGACTTTC. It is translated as CASSPRKGSGANVLTF.

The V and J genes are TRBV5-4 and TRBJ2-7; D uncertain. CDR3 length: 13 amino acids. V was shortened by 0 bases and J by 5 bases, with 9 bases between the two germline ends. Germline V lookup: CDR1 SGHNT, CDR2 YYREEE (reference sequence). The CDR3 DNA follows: TGTGCCAGCAGCTTGGGCACCTTAAACGAGCAGTACTTC. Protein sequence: CASSLGTLNEQYF.

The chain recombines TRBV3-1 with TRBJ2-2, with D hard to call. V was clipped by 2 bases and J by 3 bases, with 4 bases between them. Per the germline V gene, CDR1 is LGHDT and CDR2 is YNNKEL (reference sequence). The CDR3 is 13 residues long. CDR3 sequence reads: CASSQPHTGELFF. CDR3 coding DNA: TGTGCCAGCAGCCAACCCCACACCGGGGAGCTGTTTTTT.

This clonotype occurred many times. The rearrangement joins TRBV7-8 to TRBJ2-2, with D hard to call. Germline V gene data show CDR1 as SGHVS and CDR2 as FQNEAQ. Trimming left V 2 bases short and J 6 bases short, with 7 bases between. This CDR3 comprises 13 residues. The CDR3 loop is CASSLTSAGELFF. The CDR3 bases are TGTGCCAGCAGCTTAACCTCAGCCGGGGAGCTGTTTTTT.

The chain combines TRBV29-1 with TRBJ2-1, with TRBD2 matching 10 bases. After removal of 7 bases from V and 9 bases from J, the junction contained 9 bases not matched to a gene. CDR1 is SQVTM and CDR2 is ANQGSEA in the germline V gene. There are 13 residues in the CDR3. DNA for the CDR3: TGCAGCGCTGACCCTAGCGGGAGAGGTGAGCAGTTCTTC. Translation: CSADPSGRGEQFF.

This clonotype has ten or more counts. The CDR3 is CASSLDNSYNEQFF. CDR3 nucleotides: TGCGCCAGCAGCTTGGACAACTCCTACAATGAGCAGTTCTTC. V gene TRBV5-1 combines with J gene TRBJ2-1; the D is unclear. CDR1 and CDR2 (germline): SGHRS, YFSETQ. Trimming took 0 bases from V and 0 from J, leaving 4 bases between them. CDR3 length: 14 residues.

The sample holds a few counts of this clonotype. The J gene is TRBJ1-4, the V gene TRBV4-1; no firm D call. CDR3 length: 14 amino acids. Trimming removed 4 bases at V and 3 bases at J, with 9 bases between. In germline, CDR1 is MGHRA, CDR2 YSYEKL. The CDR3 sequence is CASSPQWSNEKLFF. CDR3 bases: TGCGCCAGCAGCCCTCAGTGGTCTAATGAAAAACTGTTTTTT.

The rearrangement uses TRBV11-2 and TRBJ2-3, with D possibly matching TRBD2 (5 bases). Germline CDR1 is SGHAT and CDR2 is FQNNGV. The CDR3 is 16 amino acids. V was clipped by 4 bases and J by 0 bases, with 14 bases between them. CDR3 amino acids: CASSSSMAGSTDTQYF. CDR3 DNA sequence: TGTGCCAGCAGCTCAAGCATGGCGGGTAGCACAGATACGCAGTATTTT.

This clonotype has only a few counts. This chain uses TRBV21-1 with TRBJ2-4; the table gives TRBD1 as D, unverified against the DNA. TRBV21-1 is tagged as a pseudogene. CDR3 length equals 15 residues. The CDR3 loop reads CASSIPGQGENIQYF. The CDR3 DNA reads TGTGCCAGCAGCATTCCGGGACAGGGGGAAAACATTCAGTACTTC.